The 9 T cell receptor beta chains in this list originate from one sample, sequenced in a study of blood T cell repertoires in COVID-19. TCRdb's copy holds only in-frame clones and misses some; the assay was immunoSEQ multiplex PCR. The data contain around 260,000 clones, around 86% of them singletons. The sample taken for sequencing was peripheral blood. The receptors come from a woman between 40 and 50 years old who had recovered from COVID-19.

The V gene is TRBV7-3, the J gene TRBJ2-3; 8 positions match TRBD2. This CDR3 region has 17 residues. Trimming cost V 4 bases and J 2 bases; bases outside gene matches: 11. Germline CDR1 SGHTA, CDR2 FQGTGA. The CDR3 DNA reads as TGTGCCAGCAGCTCATGGCCTGGCGGGGGGCACACAGATACGCAGTATTTT. This gives the protein CASSSWPGGGHTDTQYF.

The chain has TRBV10-2 and TRBJ1-4, with D possibly matching TRBD1 (5 bases). CDR3 length equals 13 residues. Germline V gives CDR1 WSHSY, CDR2 SAAADI. V was trimmed by 8 bases and J by 7 bases, leaving 14 bases between them. The CDR3 bases are TGCGCCAGCGGCTGGAGTAGGGGTGAAAAACTGTTTTTT. It encodes CASGWSRGEKLFF.

CDR3 sequence: CASSLGARGDTQYF. The CDR3 DNA reads TGTGCCAGCAGCTTAGGCGCCAGGGGAGATACGCAGTATTTT. This chain joins TRBV13 and TRBJ2-3, with D maybe TRBD1 (6 bases). This CDR3 region has 14 residues. V was cut by 0 bases and J by 5 bases, with 9 bases left in between. In germline, CDR1 is PRHDT, CDR2 FYEKMQ (reference sequence).

This sequence joins TRBV11-3 and TRBJ2-2; 10 bases are a match to TRBD1. Germline CDR1 reads SGHNT; CDR2 reads YENEEA. The CDR3 length is 15 residues. V lost 5 bases, J lost 5 bases, and 5 bases stayed unmatched. CDR3 sequence (DNA): TGTGCCAGCAGCCTGACAGGGGGCGCAACCGGGGAGCTGTTTTTT. Amino acid sequence: CASSLTGGATGELFF.

The gene calls are TRBV2 and TRBJ2-7; D is perhaps TRBD2 (6 bases). This CDR3 has 13 amino acids. Germline V gene lookup returns CDR1 SNHLY and CDR2 FYNNEI. Trimming removed 10 bases from V and 5 bases from J, with 18 bases in between. CDR3 sequence (DNA): TGTGCCACCGGGGGTTCCAGGGCAGACGAGCAGTACTTC. Residues: CATGGSRADEQYF. Based on the CDR3 plus reference TRBV2 and TRBJ2-7, the full variable domain is EPEVTQTPSHQVTQMGQEVILRCVPISNHLYFYWYRQILGQKVEFLVSFYNNEISEKSEIFDDQFSVERPDGSNFTLKIRSTKLEDSAMYFCATGGSRADEQYFGPGTRLTVT.

V usage is TRBV5-6 and J usage is TRBJ2-1, with 8 bases lining up with TRBD2. Germline trimming cut 4 bases from V and 13 bases from J; bases unmatched to any gene: 10. This CDR3 is 13 amino acids long. Per germline, CDR1 SGHDT and CDR2 YYEEEE. Here the CDR3 DNA reads TGTGCCAGCAGCGCGGGGGGACCCATAGTCCAGTTCTTC. It yields the protein CASSAGGPIVQFF.

The chain couples TRBV7-9 to TRBJ2-6; D call uncertain. The V end was cut by 5 bases, the J end by 3 bases, with 5 bases between. CDR3 size: 13 residues. Germline V CDR1 and CDR2: SEHNR, FQNEAQ (reference sequence). This chain's CDR3 is CASSPSGANVLTF. The CDR3 region has the DNA TGTGCCAGCAGCCCCAGTGGGGCCAACGTCCTGACTTTC.

This chain connects TRBV30 to TRBJ2-4; TRBD2 matches 7 bases. V dropped 3 bases and J dropped 3; count of bases not matched to a gene: 14. CDR3 size: 17 residues. Per the germline V gene, CDR1 is GTSNPN and CDR2 is SVGIG (reference sequence). This chain's CDR3 is CAWREGRAGLGKNIQYF. In DNA form, the CDR3 reads TGTGCCTGGAGGGAAGGGAGGGCCGGGCTCGGCAAAAACATTCAGTACTTC.

The chain's CDR3 is CASSVGNGGGYQETQYF. The CDR3, as DNA: TGTGCCAGCAGCGTAGGTAACGGGGGTGGGTACCAAGAGACCCAGTACTTC. J is TRBJ2-5 and V is TRBV9, with D tentatively TRBD2 (6 bases). V was cut by 0 bases and J by 0 bases, with 15 bases left in between. Germline loops: CDR1 SGDLS, CDR2 YYNGEE. The CDR3 spans 17 residues.